This T cell receptor beta chain was found in a study of CD8 T cells in ankylosing spondylitis. General study findings and limits: Clones tied to disease were said to be significantly enriched in matched ankylosing spondylitis synovial fluid. The disease-linked clones had a CD8+ phenotype and low blood frequencies. Ankylosing spondylitis blood appeared to carry a characteristic TCR beta motif of seven to nine highly homologous variants.

This CDR3 has 15 residues. The germline V gene has CDR1 GTSNPN and CDR2 SVGIG (reference sequence). The V segment lost 2 bases and the J segment 4 bases; nucleotides outside the gene matches: 7. In TCRdb, the 5' RACE reads were re-called with MiXCR into one record per CDR3 protein. There are about 66,000 distinct CDR3 sequences in the sample; approximately 6% occur only once, and roughly 5% lies in the top ten. With regard to this clonotype: The target antigen is unknown.

V is TRBV30 and J is TRBJ1-4; 7 bases map to TRBD1. The sequence was collected from a male donor with ankylosing spondylitis. Sequenced sample: synovial fluid, either unsorted or a sorted T cell fraction (not recorded which). DNA of the CDR3: TGTGCCTGGAGTAGCACAGGGGTTCTTAATGAAAAACTGTTTTTT. Protein sequence: CAWSSTGVLNEKLFF. The variable domain in full, completed from reference TRBV30 and TRBJ1-4, reads SQTIHQWPATLVQPVGSPLSLECTVEGTSNPNLYWYRQAAGRGLQLLFYSVGIGQISSEVPQNLSASRPQDRQFILSSKKLLLSDSGFYLCAWSSTGVLNEKLFFGSGTQLSVL.